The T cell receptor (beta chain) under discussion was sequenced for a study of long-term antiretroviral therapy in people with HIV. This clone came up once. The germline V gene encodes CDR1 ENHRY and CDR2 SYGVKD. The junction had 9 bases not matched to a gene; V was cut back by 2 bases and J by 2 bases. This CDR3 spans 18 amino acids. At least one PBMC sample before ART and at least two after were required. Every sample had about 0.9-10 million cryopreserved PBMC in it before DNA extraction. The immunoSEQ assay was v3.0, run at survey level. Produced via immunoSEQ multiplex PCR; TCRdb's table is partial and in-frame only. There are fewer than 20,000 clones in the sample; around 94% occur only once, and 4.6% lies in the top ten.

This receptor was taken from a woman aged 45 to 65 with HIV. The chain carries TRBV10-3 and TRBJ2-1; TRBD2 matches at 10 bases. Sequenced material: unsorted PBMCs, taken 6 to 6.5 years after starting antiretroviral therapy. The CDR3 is CAISESLAGVGTYNEQFF. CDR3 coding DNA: TGTGCCATCAGTGAGAGCCTAGCGGGAGTTGGTACCTACAATGAGCAGTTCTTC.